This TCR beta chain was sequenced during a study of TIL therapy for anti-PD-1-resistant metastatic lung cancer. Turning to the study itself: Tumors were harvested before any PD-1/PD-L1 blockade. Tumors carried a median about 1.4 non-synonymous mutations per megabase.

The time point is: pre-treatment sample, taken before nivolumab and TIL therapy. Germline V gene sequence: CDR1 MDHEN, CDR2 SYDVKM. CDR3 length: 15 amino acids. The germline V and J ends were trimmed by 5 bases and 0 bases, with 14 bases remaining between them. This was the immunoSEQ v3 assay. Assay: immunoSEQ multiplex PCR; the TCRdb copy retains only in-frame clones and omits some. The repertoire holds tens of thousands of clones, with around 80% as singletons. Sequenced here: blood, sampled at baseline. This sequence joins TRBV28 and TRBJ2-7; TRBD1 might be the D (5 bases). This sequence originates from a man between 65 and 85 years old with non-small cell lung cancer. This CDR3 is CASSRTTAYSYEQYF. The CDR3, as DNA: TGTGCCAGCAGTAGAACGACAGCCTACTCCTACGAGCAGTACTTC.